This passage covers 28 T cell receptor beta chains from one sample sequenced in a study of read filtering for tumor transcriptome and immune sequencing. Molecular barcoded adaptors covering alpha/delta and beta/gamma chains were used on 400 to 450 ng RNA. Each CDR3 protein is one row after TCRdb ran MiXCR on the reads. The sample includes about 38,000 distinct CDR3 sequences, approximately 14% of them seen just once. What was sequenced was a population of CD138-negative cells sorted from bone marrow. The receptor set was obtained from a donor at least 40 years old with multiple myeloma.

The chain combines TRBV29-1 with TRBJ2-1, with 10 nucleotides matching TRBD1. The CDR3 contains 11 residues. V dropped 6 bases and J dropped 9; count of bases not matched to a gene: 2. Germline V gene sequence: CDR1 SQVTM, CDR2 ANQGSEA. CDR3 nucleotide sequence: TGCAGCGTGCGGACAGGGGGTGAGCAGTTCTTC. Its translation: CSVRTGGEQFF.

This clonotype occurred a few times. The junction shows a germline mismatch at one end, possibly a read error. V and J are TRBV20-1 and TRBJ2-3; D may be TRBD2 (5 bases). CDR3 length: 15 residues. Germline CDR1 and CDR2: DFQATT and SNEGSKA (reference sequence). The CDR3 DNA sequence: TGCAGTGCTAGCCTTGGGAGCCATAGCACAGATGCGCAGTATTTT. Protein: CSASLGSHSTDAQYF.

This clonotype was counted only a few times. The conserved phenylalanine or tryptophan is not found at the CDR3 terminus, so this likely reflects a read error. The rearrangement joins TRBV3-1 to TRBJ1-3, with D hard to call. Germline CDR1 LGHDT, CDR2 YNNKEL (reference sequence). The CDR3 runs 14 residues. V lost 3 bases and J lost 3, with 9 bases in between. CDR3 sequence (DNA): TGTGCCAGCAGCCATGGAGGGTTTGGAAACACCATATATTCT. Translated: CASSHGGFGNTIYS.

This clonotype was seen at least ten times. J is TRBJ2-2 and V is TRBV19; TRBD1 matches 7 bases. Germline V gene lookup returns CDR1 LNHDA and CDR2 SQIVND (reference sequence). V shed 6 bases and J 0 bases; nucleotides not matched to a gene: 10. There are 17 residues in the CDR3. As DNA, the CDR3 is TGTGCCAGTAGGTATCCGGGACAGACCCCGAACACCGGGGAGCTGTTTTTT. Translation gives CASRYPGQTPNTGELFF.

Ten or more counts support this clonotype. This sequence joins TRBV4-3 and TRBJ2-2; TRBD1 aligns across 9 bases. After removal of 1 base from V and 1 base from J, the junction contained 10 bases not matched to a gene. CDR3 length: 19 amino acids. Germline V gene lookup returns CDR1 LGHNA and CDR2 YSLEER. CDR3 sequence (DNA): TGCGCCAGCAGCCAAGTGACAGGGGGGTATTCGTGGAACACCGGGGAGCTGTTTTTT. This sequence encodes CASSQVTGGYSWNTGELFF.

This clonotype occurred many times. V gene TRBV12-3 or TRBV12-4 combines with J gene TRBJ1-2; the D gene is possibly TRBD1 (6 bases). V was cut by 5 bases and J by 8 bases, with 15 bases left in between. The CDR3 runs to 13 residues. CDR3 sequence: CASSSQGLQGYTF. The CDR3 nucleotides read TGTGCCAGCAGTAGTCAGGGGCTCCAGGGCTACACCTTC.

This clonotype was detected many times. The chain carries TRBV24-1 and TRBJ1-2, with 7 bases matching TRBD1. The germline CDR1 and CDR2 sequences are KGHDR and SFDVKD. The CDR3 spans 14 residues. V lost 7 bases to trimming and J lost 4 bases; unmatched junction nucleotides: 8. CDR3 residues: CATSKQGQSYGYTF. CDR3 coding DNA: TGTGCCACCAGCAAACAGGGACAGTCCTATGGCTACACCTTC.

This clonotype has more than one count but fewer than ten. A much more abundant neighbour one base away suggests this may be a read error. The conserved final phenylalanine or tryptophan is absent from the CDR3, which likely points to a read error. This rearrangement joins TRBV29-1 to TRBJ1-1; D call uncertain. The CDR3 has 10 amino acids. The V end was cut by 6 bases, the J end by 10 bases, with 12 bases between. Looked up from germline, CDR1 is SQVTM and CDR2 is ANQGSEA. CDR3 DNA sequence: TGCAGCGTGGGCGTGGAGAGAGCTTTCTTG. Amino acid sequence: CSVGVERAFL.

In its sample, this clonotype was seen many times. The J gene is TRBJ1-1, the V gene TRBV6-1; a weak D match, TRBD1 (5 bases). Trimming stripped 6 bases from V and 7 bases from J, with 21 bases between. The germline V gene encodes CDR1 MNHNS and CDR2 SASEGT. This CDR3 has 15 residues. The DNA for the CDR3 is TGTGCCAGCAGGGCATGGAGAGTCGACAGCTATGAAGCTTTCTTT. It translates to CASRAWRVDSYEAFF.

This clonotype was seen ten or more times. The V call is TRBV30, the J call TRBJ2-7, with 7 positions matching TRBD1. The CDR3 runs 13 residues. Per germline, CDR1 GTSNPN and CDR2 SVGIG (reference sequence). Trimming took 1 base from V and 6 from J; bases not matched to a gene: 6. The CDR3 sequence is CAWSAPAGGEQYF. The CDR3 nucleotides read TGTGCCTGGAGTGCACCAGCAGGGGGCGAGCAGTACTTC.

This clonotype appeared many times. The chain recombines TRBV29-1 with TRBJ2-3, with no clear D. With 0 bases removed from V and 4 bases from J, the gap between germline ends came to 11 bases. Germline V CDR1 and CDR2: SQVTM, ANQGSEA. The CDR3 spans 14 residues. The CDR3 DNA sequence: TGCAGCGTTGAAGAAGGGTTAACAGCAGATACGCAGTATTTT. Protein product: CSVEEGLTADTQYF.

In this sample, this clonotype turned up a few times. V gene TRBV6-1 combines with J gene TRBJ2-6; the D is unclear. This CDR3 is built from 14 residues. The germline CDR1 and CDR2 sequences are MNHNS and SASEGT. Trimming took off 5 bases at V and 2 bases at J, with 7 bases between the two ends. The CDR3 sequence is CASSKDPGANVLTF. CDR3 coding DNA: TGTGCCAGCAGTAAAGACCCTGGGGCCAACGTCCTGACTTTC.

This clonotype occurred many times. The rearrangement joins TRBV20-1 to TRBJ2-1; TRBD2 agrees at 13 bases. CDR1 is DFQATT and CDR2 is SNEGSKA in the germline V gene (reference sequence). The CDR3 loop spans 17 amino acids. The J segment lost 0 bases and the V segment lost 5 bases, leaving 7 bases of the junction unmatched. CDR3 residues: CSAWTSGGMSSYNEQFF. The CDR3 DNA is TGCAGTGCTTGGACTAGCGGGGGCATGAGCTCCTACAATGAGCAGTTCTTC.

In its sample, this clonotype was seen many times. V is TRBV30 and J is TRBJ1-5, with D hard to call. The V and J ends lost 0 bases and 5 bases respectively, with 8 bases between them. There are 13 residues in the CDR3. CDR1 is GTSNPN, CDR2 SVGIG, per germline (reference sequence). The CDR3 spells CAWSVSSYQPQHF. The CDR3 DNA reads TGTGCCTGGAGTGTATCCAGTTATCAGCCCCAGCATTTT.

This clonotype was picked up a small number of times. One end of the junction fails to match germline, which may point to a read error. The gene calls are TRBV23-1 and TRBJ2-7; D is possibly TRBD1 or TRBD2 (5 bases each). TRBV23-1 is labeled an ORF, and its function is uncertain. This CDR3 region has 15 residues. The CDR3 loop reads CASSQGVASSHEQYF. The CDR3 nucleotides are TGCGCCAGCAGTCAGGGGGTAGCAAGCTCCCACGAGCAGTACTTC.

The sample holds many counts of this clonotype. The J gene is TRBJ1-1, the V gene TRBV20-1; D is undetermined. V was pared by 3 bases and J by 2 bases, with 7 bases between. Germline V CDR1 and CDR2: DFQATT, SNEGSKA (reference sequence). This CDR3 is built from 12 residues. The CDR3 DNA follows: TGCAGTGCTAGTAGGCCCAACACTGAAGCTTTCTTT. Amino acid sequence: CSASRPNTEAFF.

This clonotype was detected ten times or more. The chain uses TRBV20-1 and TRBJ2-3, with unresolved D. V was trimmed by 6 bases and J by 0 bases, leaving 13 bases between them. Germline values: CDR1 DFQATT, CDR2 SNEGSKA (reference sequence). The length of the CDR3 is 14 residues. The CDR3 reads CSAPEVASTDTQYF. DNA of the CDR3: TGCAGTGCCCCCGAGGTCGCTAGCACAGATACGCAGTATTTT.

This clonotype was observed at least ten times. The chain links TRBV9 to TRBJ1-5; D gene ambiguous. Trimming stripped 1 base from V and 3 bases from J, with 11 bases between. In germline, CDR1 is SGDLS, CDR2 YYNGEE. The CDR3 is 15 amino acids. The CDR3 spells CASSVYDGPNQPQHF. The DNA for the CDR3 is TGTGCCAGCAGCGTATATGACGGACCCAATCAGCCCCAGCATTTT.

This clonotype has ten or more counts. CDR3 in DNA: TGTGCCAGCAGCGGGACAGGTCGAGGGTCGGAAGCTTTCTTT. Protein sequence: CASSGTGRGSEAFF. The rearrangement uses TRBV9 and TRBJ1-1, with 7 bases identical to TRBD1. The CDR3 has 14 amino acids. Germline CDR1 SGDLS, CDR2 YYNGEE. Trimming cost V 3 bases and J 8 bases; bases outside gene matches: 10.

This clonotype has a count of ten or more. This chain uses TRBV20-1 with TRBJ2-1; D possibly matches TRBD1 or TRBD2 (5 bases each). Germline-derived CDR1 and CDR2 are DFQATT and SNEGSKA (reference sequence). V was trimmed by 6 bases and J by 5 bases, leaving 14 bases between them. The CDR3 is made up of 13 amino acids. CDR3 residues: CSALGAANNEQFF. The CDR3 DNA sequence: TGCAGTGCACTCGGGGCGGCTAACAATGAGCAGTTCTTC.

This clonotype has a count of ten or more. The chain uses TRBV7-2 and TRBJ1-1; D is unclear. Looked up from germline, CDR1 is SGHTA and CDR2 is FQGNSA. Trimming pared 2 bases from V and 4 bases from J, leaving 8 bases between. The CDR3 sequence is 13 residues long. CDR3 protein: CASSLRDGTEAFF. As DNA, the CDR3 is TGTGCCAGCAGCTTAAGGGATGGCACTGAAGCTTTCTTT.

This clonotype was picked up many times. The V call is TRBV20-1, the J call TRBJ1-2; the D gene is possibly TRBD1 (6 bases). Trimming took 4 bases from V and 3 from J, leaving 15 bases between them. Germline values: CDR1 DFQATT, CDR2 SNEGSKA (reference sequence). The length of the CDR3 is 14 residues. CDR3 region: CSATRTGAHYGYTF. CDR3 DNA sequence: TGCAGTGCTACCAGAACGGGGGCTCACTATGGCTACACCTTC.

This clonotype was recorded many times. V and J are TRBV12-3 or TRBV12-4 and TRBJ2-2; 10 bases line up with TRBD1. With 6 bases clipped from V and 5 bases from J, the junction kept 6 bases outside the gene matches. The CDR3 runs 15 residues. The CDR3 protein is CASSKTGGWTGELFF. For the CDR3, the DNA is TGTGCCAGCAGCAAGACAGGGGGCTGGACCGGGGAGCTGTTTTTT.

This clonotype was recorded many times. This chain links TRBV7-9 with TRBJ2-7; D tentatively reads TRBD1 or TRBD2 (6 bases each). Looked up from germline, CDR1 is SEHNR and CDR2 is FQNEAQ (reference sequence). Trimming cost V 1 base and J 6 bases, with 13 bases left between them. The CDR3 length is 14 residues. The CDR3 nucleotides read TGTGCCAGCAGCTTAGGGCACGGGGGCGGCGAGCAGTACTTC. It translates to CASSLGHGGGEQYF.

This clonotype was detected many times. The rearrangement uses TRBV28 and TRBJ2-7, with D possibly matching TRBD2 (5 bases). With 3 bases removed from V and 3 bases from J, the gap between germline ends came to 12 bases. Germline lookup yields CDR1 MDHEN and CDR2 SYDVKM. CDR3 length: 14 amino acids. For the CDR3, the DNA is TGTGCCAGCAGTTTTGGCGGAGGCCTCTACGAGCAGTACTTC. Amino acid sequence: CASSFGGGLYEQYF.

This clonotype was seen at least ten times. This chain uses TRBV4-3 with TRBJ2-7, with D maybe TRBD2 (5 bases). Trimming removed 0 bases from V and 4 bases from J, with 13 bases in between. CDR3 length equals 15 residues. From germline, CDR1 is LGHNA and CDR2 YSLEER. CDR3 coding DNA: TGCGCCAGCAGCCAAGATCCAGAGACGGGATACGAGCAGTACTTC. It specifies CASSQDPETGYEQYF.

This clonotype was counted ten times or more. The chain carries TRBV29-1 and TRBJ2-2; D gene uncertain. Trimming pared 0 bases from V and 6 bases from J, leaving 2 bases between. The CDR3 length is 11 residues. Looked up from germline, CDR1 is SQVTM and CDR2 is ANQGSEA. CDR3 residues: CSVEDAGELFF. In DNA, the CDR3 is TGCAGCGTTGAAGACGCCGGGGAGCTGTTTTTT.

This clonotype came up many times. The J gene is TRBJ2-3, the V gene TRBV24-1, with 7 nucleotides matching TRBD2. CDR3 length equals 16 residues. Germline CDR1 is KGHDR and CDR2 is SFDVKD. V lost 4 bases and J lost 1; bases outside the gene matches: 7. CDR3 region: CATSDKTSSRTDTQYF. As DNA, the CDR3 is TGTGCCACCAGTGACAAGACTAGCAGTCGCACAGATACGCAGTATTTT.